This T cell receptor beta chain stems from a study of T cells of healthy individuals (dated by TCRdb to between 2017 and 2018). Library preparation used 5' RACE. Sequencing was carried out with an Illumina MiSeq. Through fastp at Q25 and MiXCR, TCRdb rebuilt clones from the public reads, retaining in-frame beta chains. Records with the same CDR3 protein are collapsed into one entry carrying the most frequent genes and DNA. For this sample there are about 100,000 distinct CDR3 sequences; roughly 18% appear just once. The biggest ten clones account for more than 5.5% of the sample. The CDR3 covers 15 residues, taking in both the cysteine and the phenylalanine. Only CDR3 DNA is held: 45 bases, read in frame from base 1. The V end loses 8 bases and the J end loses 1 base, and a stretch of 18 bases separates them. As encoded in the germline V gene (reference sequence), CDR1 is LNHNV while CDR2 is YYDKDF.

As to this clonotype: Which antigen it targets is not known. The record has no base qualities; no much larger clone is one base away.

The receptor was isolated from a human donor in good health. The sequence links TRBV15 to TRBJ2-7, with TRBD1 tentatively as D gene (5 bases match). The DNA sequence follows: TGTGCCACCGCGGCTGAATGGGGCCGGTCCTACGAGCAGTACTTC. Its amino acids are CATAAEWGRSYEQYF.